The rows below give T cell receptor beta chains drawn from one sample of a study of T cell changes during pregnancy in multiple sclerosis. The table came from immunoSEQ multiplex PCR; TCRdb's copy has only in-frame clones and leaves some out. The top ten hold 0.52% of the sample, which has approximately 40,000 clones, roughly 90% seen once. The sequencing here drew on CD4+ T cells from peripheral blood mononuclear cells, taken in the third trimester of pregnancy. Receptors were obtained from a female donor with multiple sclerosis, enrolled in a pregnancy study. The conserved cysteine and the conserved F or W are not part of the CDR3 here. D genes are given only for firm matches.

cdr3_aa,d_call,v_call
ASSPGGTDTQY,NA,TRBV7-3
ASSPDSSYEQY,NA,TRBV7-8
ASNTLAGYNEQF,TRBD2,TRBV19
ASSQDAGFSNQPQH,NA,TRBV4-3
ASSLTPSDTQY,NA,TRBV7-3
ASSVGVTGNTIY,NA,TRBV6-5
ASSPRQGGNQPQH,TRBD1,TRBV18
ASSQGRGNLGETQY,NA,TRBV5-8
ASSLSGTTKAF,NA,TRBV28
ASSIPGLLNEKLF,NA,TRBV25-1
ASSGSGGNNEQF,TRBD2,TRBV6-5
ASSAQGSYEQY,NA,TRBV6-1
ASTGGTRRSEQY,TRBD2,TRBV6-1
ASSLSGVGRGGYT,NA,TRBV28
ASSQVWDQGIGRGGYT,NA,TRBV4-3
SVGDMEPF,NA,TRBV29-1
ASSLTVLAGELF,NA,TRBV28
ASGGLAGDEQY,TRBD2,TRBV2
ASSLDGARETQY,NA,TRBV7-9
ARRLGQPYTGELF,TRBD1,TRBV5-3
ATSRDKGSGETQY,NA,TRBV15
ASSAGTSGRQF,TRBD2,TRBV9
ASSLPDRRSTGELF,NA,TRBV5-6
ASSNRGENEQF,NA,TRBV19
ASSRGTGAGETQY,TRBD1,TRBV18
AGGTSGTGELF,TRBD2,TRBV28
ASNNKPPSEKLF,NA,TRBV6-4
ASSEQLAGGHEQY,TRBD2,TRBV2
ASSLGFGSGNTGELF,NA,TRBV7-2
ASSSGSSYEQY,NA,TRBV7-9
ASSSARDDGEQF,NA,TRBV7-6
ASSRTGGGYGYT,TRBD1,TRBV6-5
ASSLAGGTGELF,NA,TRBV5-1
ASSQAVGQVNTGELF,NA,TRBV4-3
ASSLGLAGGREQF,TRBD2,TRBV7-2
ASSISTLGGNEQF,NA,TRBV2
ASSLVGADYEQY,NA,TRBV7-9
ASSLGVGGTEAF,NA,TRBV7-9
ASSQVGGLGNTIY,NA,TRBV14
ASRATGGTEAF,TRBD1,TRBV19
ASSLGPGVAEKLF,NA,TRBV5-6
ASRPGTSGNNEQF,TRBD2,TRBV6-5
ASSPEASAFSTDTQY,NA,TRBV13
ASRRDRDSGANVLT,TRBD1,TRBV6-6
ATSSNRGGSYEQY,TRBD2,TRBV15
ASSSPGSETQY,NA,TRBV5-4
ASSLGLLNEQF,NA,TRBV11-2
SVEDSRGGANVLT,NA,TRBV29-1
ASSPVPASSGNTIY,NA,TRBV7-2
ASSSPQGP,NA,TRBV19
ASSNVRSTGNYGYT,TRBD1,TRBV7-2
ASSQARTGVGEIYGYT,NA,TRBV4-3
ASGQLPYEQY,NA,TRBV6-6